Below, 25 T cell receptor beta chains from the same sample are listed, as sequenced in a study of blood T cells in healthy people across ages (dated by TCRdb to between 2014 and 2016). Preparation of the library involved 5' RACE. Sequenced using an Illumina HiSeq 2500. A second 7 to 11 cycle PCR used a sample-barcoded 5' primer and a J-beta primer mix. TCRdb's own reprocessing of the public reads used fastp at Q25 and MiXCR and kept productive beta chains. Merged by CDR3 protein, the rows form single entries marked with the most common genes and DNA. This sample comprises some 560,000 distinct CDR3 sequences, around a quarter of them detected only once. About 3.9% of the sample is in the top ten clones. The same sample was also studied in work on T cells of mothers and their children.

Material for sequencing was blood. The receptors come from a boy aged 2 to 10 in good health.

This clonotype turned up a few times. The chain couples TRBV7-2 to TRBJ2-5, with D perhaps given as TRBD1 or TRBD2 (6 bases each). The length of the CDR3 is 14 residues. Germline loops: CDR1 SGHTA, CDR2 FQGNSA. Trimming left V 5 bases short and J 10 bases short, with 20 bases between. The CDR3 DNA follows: TGTGCCAGCAGCCTATCATGGGGGGCGCAAGTCCAGTACTTC. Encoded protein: CASSLSWGAQVQYF.

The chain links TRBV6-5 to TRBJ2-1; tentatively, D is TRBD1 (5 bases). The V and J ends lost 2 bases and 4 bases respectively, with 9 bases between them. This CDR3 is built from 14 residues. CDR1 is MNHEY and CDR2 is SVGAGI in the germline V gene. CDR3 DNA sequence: TGTGCCAGCAGTTACAAAGGGGTATACAATGAGCAGTTCTTC. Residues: CASSYKGVYNEQFF.

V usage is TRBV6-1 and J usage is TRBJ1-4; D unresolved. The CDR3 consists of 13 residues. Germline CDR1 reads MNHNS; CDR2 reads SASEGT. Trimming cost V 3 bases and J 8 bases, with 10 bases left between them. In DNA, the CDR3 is TGTGCCAGCAGTGATGCGGGTTACGAAAAACTGTTTTTT. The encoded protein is CASSDAGYEKLFF.

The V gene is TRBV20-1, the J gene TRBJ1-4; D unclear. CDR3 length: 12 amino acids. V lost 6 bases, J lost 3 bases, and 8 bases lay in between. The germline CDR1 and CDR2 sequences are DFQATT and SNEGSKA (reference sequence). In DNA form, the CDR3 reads TGCAGTGCCCCGAAATCTAATGAAAAACTGTTTTTT. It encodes CSAPKSNEKLFF.

The chain's CDR3 is CASSQEYGGSSYNEQFF. The CDR3 nucleotides are TGTGCCAGCAGCCAAGAGTACGGCGGGAGCTCCTACAATGAGCAGTTCTTC. The chain links TRBV3-1 to TRBJ2-1; 7 bases align to TRBD2. The CDR3 runs 17 residues. Germline-derived CDR1 and CDR2 are LGHDT and YNNKEL (reference sequence). V gave up 0 bases and J gave up 0 bases; unmatched junction bases: 5.

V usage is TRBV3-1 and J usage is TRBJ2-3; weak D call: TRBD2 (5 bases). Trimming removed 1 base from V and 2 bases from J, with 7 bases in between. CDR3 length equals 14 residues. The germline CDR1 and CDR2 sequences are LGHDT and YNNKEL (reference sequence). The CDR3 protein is CASSQGGNTDTQYF. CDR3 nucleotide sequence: TGTGCCAGCAGCCAAGGAGGGAACACAGATACGCAGTATTTT.

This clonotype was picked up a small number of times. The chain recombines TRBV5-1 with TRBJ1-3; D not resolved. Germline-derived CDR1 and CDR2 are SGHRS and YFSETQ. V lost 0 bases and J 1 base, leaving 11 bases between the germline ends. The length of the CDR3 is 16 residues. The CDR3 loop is CASSLAAWGSGNTIYF. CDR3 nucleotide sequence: TGCGCCAGCAGCTTGGCCGCGTGGGGATCTGGAAACACCATATATTTT. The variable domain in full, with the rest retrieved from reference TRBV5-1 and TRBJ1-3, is KAGVTQTPRYLIKTRGQQVTLSCSPISGHRSVSWYQQTPGQGLQFLFEYFSETQRNKGNFPGRFSGRQFSNSRSEMNVSTLELGDSALYLCASSLAAWGSGNTIYFGEGSWLTVV.

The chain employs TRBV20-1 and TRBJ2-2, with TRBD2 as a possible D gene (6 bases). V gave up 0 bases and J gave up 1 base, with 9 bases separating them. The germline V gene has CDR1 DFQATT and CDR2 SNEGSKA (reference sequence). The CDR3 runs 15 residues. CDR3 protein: CSARDGGKNTGELFF. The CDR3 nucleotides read TGCAGTGCTAGAGATGGCGGGAAGAACACCGGGGAGCTGTTTTTT.

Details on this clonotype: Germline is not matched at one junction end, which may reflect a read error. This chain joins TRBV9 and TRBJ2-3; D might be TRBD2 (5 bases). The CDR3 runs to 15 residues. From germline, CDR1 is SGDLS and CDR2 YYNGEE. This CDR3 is CAGSGWAGVTDTQYF. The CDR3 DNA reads TGTGCCGGCAGCGGATGGGCAGGTGTCACAGATACGCAGTATTTT.

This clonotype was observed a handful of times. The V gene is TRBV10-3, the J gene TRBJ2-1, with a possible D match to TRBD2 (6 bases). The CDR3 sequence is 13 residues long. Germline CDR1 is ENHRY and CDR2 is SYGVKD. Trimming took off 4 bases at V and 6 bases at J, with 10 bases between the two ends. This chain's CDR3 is CAISGAGGNEQFF. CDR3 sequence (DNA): TGTGCCATCAGTGGTGCCGGGGGCAATGAGCAGTTCTTC.

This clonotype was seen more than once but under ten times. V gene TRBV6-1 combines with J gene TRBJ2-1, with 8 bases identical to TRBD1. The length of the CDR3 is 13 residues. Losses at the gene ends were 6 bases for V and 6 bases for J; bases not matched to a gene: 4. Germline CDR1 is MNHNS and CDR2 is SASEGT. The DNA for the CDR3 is TGTGCCAGCAGAAGGACAGGGCCCAATGAGCAGTTCTTC. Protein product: CASRRTGPNEQFF.

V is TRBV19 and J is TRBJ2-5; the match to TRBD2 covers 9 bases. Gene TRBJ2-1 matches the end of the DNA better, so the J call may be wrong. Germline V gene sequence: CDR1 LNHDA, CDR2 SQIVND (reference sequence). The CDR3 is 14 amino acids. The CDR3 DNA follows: TGTGCCAGTACCCCCGCTAGCGGGATAGATGAGCAGTTCTTC. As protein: CASTPASGIDEQFF.

CDR3: CASSLELGGIEAFF. CDR3 DNA: TGCGCCAGCAGCTTGGAGTTAGGGGGGATAGAGGCTTTCTTT. The chain uses TRBV5-1 and TRBJ1-1, with D perhaps matching TRBD1 (6 bases). Per germline, CDR1 SGHRS and CDR2 YFSETQ. V lost 0 bases and J 11 bases, leaving 17 bases between the germline ends. This CDR3 spans 14 amino acids.

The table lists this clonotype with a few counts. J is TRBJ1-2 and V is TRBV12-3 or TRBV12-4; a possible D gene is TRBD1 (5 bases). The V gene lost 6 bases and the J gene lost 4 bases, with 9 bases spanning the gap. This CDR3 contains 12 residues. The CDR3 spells CASSRDGYGYTF. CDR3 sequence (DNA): TGTGCCAGCAGCAGGGACGGCTATGGCTACACCTTC.

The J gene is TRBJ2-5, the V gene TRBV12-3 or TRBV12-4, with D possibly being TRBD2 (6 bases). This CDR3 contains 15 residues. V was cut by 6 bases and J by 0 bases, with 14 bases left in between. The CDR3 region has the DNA TGTGCCAGCAGATCGGAGGGCGAGGACCAAGAGACCCAGTACTTC. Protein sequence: CASRSEGEDQETQYF.

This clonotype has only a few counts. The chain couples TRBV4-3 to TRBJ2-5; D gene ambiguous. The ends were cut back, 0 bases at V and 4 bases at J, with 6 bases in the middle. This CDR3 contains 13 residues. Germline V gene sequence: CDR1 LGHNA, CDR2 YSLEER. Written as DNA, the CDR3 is TGCGCCAGCAGCCAAGATTGGGGAGAGACCCAGTACTTC. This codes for CASSQDWGETQYF.

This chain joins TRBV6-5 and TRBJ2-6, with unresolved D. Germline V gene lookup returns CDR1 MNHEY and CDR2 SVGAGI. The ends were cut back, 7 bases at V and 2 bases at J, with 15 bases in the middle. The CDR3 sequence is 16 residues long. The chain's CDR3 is CASTSRSRAGANVLTF. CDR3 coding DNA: TGTGCCAGCACTTCCCGTTCTCGGGCTGGGGCCAACGTCCTGACTTTC.

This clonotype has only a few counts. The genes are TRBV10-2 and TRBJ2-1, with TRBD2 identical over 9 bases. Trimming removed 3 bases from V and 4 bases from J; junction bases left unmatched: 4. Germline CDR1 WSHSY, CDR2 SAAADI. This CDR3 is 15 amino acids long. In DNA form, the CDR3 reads TGCGCCAGCAGTGATTTAGCGGGAGAGTACAATGAGCAGTTCTTC. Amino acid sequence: CASSDLAGEYNEQFF.

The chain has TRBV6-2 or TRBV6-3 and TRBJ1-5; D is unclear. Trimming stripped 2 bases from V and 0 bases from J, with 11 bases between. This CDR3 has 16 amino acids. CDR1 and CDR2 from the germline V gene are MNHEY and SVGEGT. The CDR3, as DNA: TGTGCCAGCAGTTACCGCGGTGTTTATAGCAATCAGCCCCAGCATTTT. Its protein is CASSYRGVYSNQPQHF.

As DNA, the CDR3 is TGTGCCAGCAGACAGGGGAATAATGGCTACACCTTC. This encodes CASRQGNNGYTF. The chain has TRBV3-1 and TRBJ1-2; 7 positions agree with TRBD1. With 6 bases clipped from V and 6 bases from J, the junction kept 4 bases outside the gene matches. This CDR3 has 12 residues. Germline-derived CDR1 and CDR2 are LGHDT and YNNKEL (reference sequence).

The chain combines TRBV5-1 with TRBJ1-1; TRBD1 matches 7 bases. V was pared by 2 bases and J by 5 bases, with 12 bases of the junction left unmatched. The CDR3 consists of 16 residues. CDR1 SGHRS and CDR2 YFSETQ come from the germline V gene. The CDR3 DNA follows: TGCGCCAGCAGCTTCGACAGGGAGGGGAGATTTACTGAAGCTTTCTTT. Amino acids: CASSFDREGRFTEAFF. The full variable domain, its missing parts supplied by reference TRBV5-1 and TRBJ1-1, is KAGVTQTPRYLIKTRGQQVTLSCSPISGHRSVSWYQQTPGQGLQFLFEYFSETQRNKGNFPGRFSGRQFSNSRSEMNVSTLELGDSALYLCASSFDREGRFTEAFFGQGTRLTVV.

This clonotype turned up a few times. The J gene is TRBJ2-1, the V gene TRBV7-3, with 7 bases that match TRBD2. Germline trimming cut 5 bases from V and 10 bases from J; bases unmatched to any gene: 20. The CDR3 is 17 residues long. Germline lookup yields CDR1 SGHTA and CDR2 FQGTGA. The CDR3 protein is CASSLRGGGGGSGEQFF. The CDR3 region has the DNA TGTGCCAGCAGCCTCAGAGGAGGCGGGGGAGGGTCAGGAGAGCAGTTCTTC. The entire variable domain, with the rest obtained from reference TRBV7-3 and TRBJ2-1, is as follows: GAGVSQTPSNKVTEKGKYVELRCDPISGHTALYWYRQSLGQGPEFLIYFQGTGAADDSGLPNDRFFAVRPEGSVSTLKIQRTERGDSAVYLCASSLRGGGGGSGEQFFGPGTRLTVL.

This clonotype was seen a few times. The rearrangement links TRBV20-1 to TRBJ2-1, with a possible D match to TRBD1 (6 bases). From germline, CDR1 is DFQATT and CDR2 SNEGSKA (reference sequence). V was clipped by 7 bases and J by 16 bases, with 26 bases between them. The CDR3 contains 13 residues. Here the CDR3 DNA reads TGCAGTGTTGTCCCGGGACAAGGGACCCCTGGATTCTTC. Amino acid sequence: CSVVPGQGTPGFF.

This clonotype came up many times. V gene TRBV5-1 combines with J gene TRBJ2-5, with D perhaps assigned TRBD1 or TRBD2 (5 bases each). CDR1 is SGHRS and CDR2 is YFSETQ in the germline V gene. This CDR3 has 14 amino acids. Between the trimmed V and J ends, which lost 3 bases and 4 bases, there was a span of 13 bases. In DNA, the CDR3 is TGCGCCAGCAGCTCCGGTCGGGGCTCAGAGACCCAGTACTTC. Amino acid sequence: CASSSGRGSETQYF.

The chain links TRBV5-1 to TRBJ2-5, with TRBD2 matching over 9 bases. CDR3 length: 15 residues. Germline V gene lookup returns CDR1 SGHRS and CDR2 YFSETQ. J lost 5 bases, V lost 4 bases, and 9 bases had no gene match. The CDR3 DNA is TGCGCCAGCAGCGCCGGGCTAGCGGGGAGGGAGACCCAGTACTTC. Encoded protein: CASSAGLAGRETQYF.